The rows below give T cell receptor beta chains drawn from one sample of a study of T cell repertoires in cytomegalovirus infection. For these TCRs, the target antigens are not known. A single record per CDR3 protein comes from TCRdb applying MiXCR to the reads. The sample carries just under 500,000 distinct CDR3 sequences, 33% recorded once. The specimen comprised cultured PBMCs, sampled from culture after CMV antigen stimulation. Source of these receptors: a human donor in good health (CMV status not recorded). Some clones in this sample may be carry-over from other donors' samples. Each CDR3 is given with its conserved first and last residue. The D gene is left open where the match is weak. Part of the rows lack a size; the others show once, few, many or a class for expanded clones.

.	TRBV7-2	many	TRBJ1-2	CASSQGQPSYGYTF	TGTGCCAGCAGCCAAGGACAGCCCTCCTATGGCTACACCTTC
.	TRBV7-2	.	TRBJ1-3	CASSPQPGISGNTIYF	TGTGCCAGCAGCCCCCAGCCAGGGATCTCTGGAAACACCATATATTTT
.	TRBV20-1	.	TRBJ1-6	CSAPDRQRALHF	TGCAGTGCTCCTGACCGACAAAGAGCCCTCCACTTT
.	TRBV11-2	.	TRBJ1-2	CASSLGHYGYTF	TGTGCCAGCAGCTTAGGCCACTATGGCTACACCTTC
TRBD2	TRBV6-2/TRBV6-3	.	TRBJ2-1	CASSYGTSGVAEQFF	TGTGCCAGCAGTTACGGGACTAGCGGTGTGGCTGAGCAGTTCTTC
.	TRBV7-4	few	TRBJ1-5	CASSLSLGQRNQPQHF	TGTGCCAGCAGCTTATCCCTCGGGCAGCGCAATCAGCCCCAGCATTTT
.	TRBV30	.	TRBJ2-1	CAWSDSGEQFF	TGTGCCTGGAGTGATAGCGGTGAGCAGTTCTTC
TRBD2	TRBV12-3/TRBV12-4	once	TRBJ2-3	CASRPISGTSGRARKDTQYF	TGTGCCAGCAGACCAATTTCCGGGACTAGCGGGAGGGCCAGGAAAGATACGCAGTATTTT
TRBD1	TRBV20-1	few	TRBJ1-3	CSARGVGQGTPGNTIYF	TGCAGTGCTAGAGGGGTCGGACAGGGGACCCCTGGAAACACCATATATTTT
.	TRBV7-2	many	TRBJ1-5	CASSSGAGFSNQPQHF	TGTGCCAGCAGCTCGGGGGCAGGGTTTAGCAATCAGCCCCAGCATTTT
TRBD2	TRBV7-9	few	TRBJ2-1	CASSLLSPRVAGLNEQFF	TGTGCCAGCAGTTTACTCTCTCCCAGAGTAGCGGGTTTAAATGAGCAGTTCTTC
.	TRBV5-4	many	TRBJ1-1	CASSSQLMNTEAFF	TGTGCCAGCAGCTCCCAGCTCATGAACACTGAAGCTTTCTTT
.	TRBV6-2/TRBV6-3	few	TRBJ1-6	CASSYPMSRDKKPLHF	TGTGCCAGCAGTTACCCTATGAGCCGGGACAAGAAACCCCTCCACTTT
.	TRBV7-2	.	TRBJ1-1	CASSLKGLLNTEAFF	TGTGCCAGCAGCTTAAAAGGACTCCTGAACACTGAAGCTTTCTTT
TRBD1	TRBV12-3/TRBV12-4	few	TRBJ2-1	CASSSLWDRDYNEQFF	TGTGCCAGCAGTTCGCTCTGGGACAGAGATTACAATGAGCAGTTCTTC
.	TRBV10-1	.	TRBJ2-2	CASSEAILAENTGELFF	TGCGCCAGCAGTGAGGCTATCCTGGCAGAGAACACCGGGGAGCTGTTTTTT
.	TRBV20-1	few	TRBJ2-1	CSAPTSPSYNEQFF	TGCAGTGCTCCTACTAGCCCTTCCTACAATGAGCAGTTCTTC
.	TRBV7-8	.	TRBJ2-3	CASSLPGGAGTDTQYF	TGTGCCAGCAGCCTACCCGGAGGCGCGGGCACAGATACGCAGTATTTT
.	TRBV7-2	many	TRBJ1-6	CASSLEVLSPLHF	TGTGCCAGCAGCTTAGAAGTATTGTCACCCCTCCACTTT
.	TRBV7-9	.	TRBJ2-7	CASSLFRGPNDEQYF	TGTGCCAGCAGCTTATTTCGCGGACCTAACGACGAGCAGTACTTC
.	TRBV2	.	TRBJ1-5	CASSGGGGRNQPQHF	TGTGCCAGCAGTGGGGGTGGGGGGCGGAATCAGCCCCAGCATTTT
.	TRBV19	.	TRBJ1-1	CASSIRQHTEAFF	TGTGCCAGTAGTATAAGGCAGCACACTGAAGCTTTCTTT
.	TRBV11-2	.	TRBJ1-2	CASSLVSQISNGYTF	TGTGCCAGCAGCTTAGTCTCACAGATTTCTAATGGCTACACCTTC
.	TRBV28	few	TRBJ1-1	CASSRVGNTEAFF	TGTGCCAGCAGCCGGGTGGGTAACACTGAAGCTTTCTTT
.	TRBV6-2/TRBV6-3	few	TRBJ1-5	CASSLSGGQPQHF	TGTGCCAGCAGTTTAAGTGGGGGACAGCCCCAGCATTTT
.	TRBV4-2	.	TRBJ2-7	CASSQDLPGKYEQYF	TGTGCCAGCAGCCAAGATCTGCCCGGGAAATACGAGCAGTACTTC
.	TRBV27	.	TRBJ2-3	CASSSGFNTDTQYF	TGTGCCAGCAGTTCCGGGTTTAATACAGATACGCAGTATTTT
TRBD2	TRBV4-3	.	TRBJ2-1	CASSQDPSGTWNEQFF	TGCGCCAGCAGCCAAGATCCTAGCGGGACATGGAATGAGCAGTTCTTC
.	TRBV19	few	TRBJ1-5	CASSIALNNQPQHF	TGTGCCAGTAGTATCGCGCTAAACAATCAGCCCCAGCATTTT
.	TRBV28	few	TRBJ1-2	CASRTTGASRSGYTF	TGTGCCAGCAGAACGACCGGGGCATCTCGGTCTGGCTACACCTTC
TRBD1	TRBV7-9	.	TRBJ1-1	CASSFGTATEAFF	TGTGCCAGCAGCTTTGGGACAGCCACTGAAGCTTTCTTT
.	TRBV7-2	few	TRBJ1-5	CASSLGRTYSNQPQHF	TGTGCCAGCAGCTTAGGCCGCACATATAGCAATCAGCCCCAGCATTTT
TRBD1	TRBV12-3/TRBV12-4	.	TRBJ1-3	CASSQPGQGSGNTIYF	TGTGCCAGCAGTCAACCCGGACAGGGCTCCGGAAACACCATATATTTT
.	TRBV28	.	TRBJ1-4	CASSLGIRNEKLFF	TGTGCCAGCAGTTTGGGAATTCGAAATGAAAAACTGTTTTTT
.	TRBV4-2	.	TRBJ1-5	CASSQDARGQPQHF	TGTGCCAGCAGCCAAGATGCCCGGGGTCAGCCCCAGCATTTT
TRBD2	TRBV29-1	once	TRBJ2-7	CSVRTSSYEQYF	TGCAGCGTCCGGACTAGCTCCTACGAGCAGTACTTC
.	TRBV19	.	TRBJ1-5	CATLLRAGTGNQPQHF	.
.	TRBV19	.	TRBJ1-2	CATQGVDYGYTF	TGTGCCACCCAGGGTGTCGACTATGGCTACACCTTC
.	TRBV20-1	few	TRBJ2-1	CSASDSSYYNEQFF	TGCAGTGCTAGTGACTCTAGTTACTACAATGAGCAGTTCTTC
TRBD2	TRBV7-2	.	TRBJ2-1	CASKGGGNSYNEQFF	TGTGCCAGCAAGGGCGGGGGGAACTCCTACAATGAGCAGTTCTTC
TRBD1	TRBV19	.	TRBJ2-2	CASQGEMNTGELFF	TGTGCCAGTCAGGGGGAGATGAACACCGGGGAGCTGTTTTTT
TRBD2	TRBV7-8	many	TRBJ2-3	CASSSALAGGQTTDTQYF	TGTGCCAGCAGCTCAGCCCTAGCGGGGGGTCAGACCACAGATACGCAGTATTTT
TRBD2	TRBV7-9	few	TRBJ2-1	CASSLPSGNRNEQFF	TGTGCCAGCAGCTTACCTAGCGGGAACCGTAATGAGCAGTTCTTC
.	TRBV7-9	many	TRBJ1-1	CASSLAGGEAFF	TGTGCCAGCAGCTTAGCGGGAGGAGAAGCTTTCTTT
TRBD1	TRBV7-9	many	TRBJ1-1	CASSTGGNTEAFF	TGTGCCAGCAGCACAGGGGGGAACACTGAAGCTTTCTTT
TRBD2	TRBV7-2	many	TRBJ2-3	CASSLVLAGGGTDTQYF	TGTGCCAGCAGCTTAGTCTTAGCGGGAGGCGGCACAGATACGCAGTATTTT
.	TRBV7-2	.	TRBJ2-3	CASGSGSGLTDTQYF	TGTGCCAGCGGCTCCGGGAGCGGTCTCACAGATACGCAGTATTTT
TRBD1	TRBV7-6	many	TRBJ2-3	CASSLVEPGGLSLVQYF	TGTGCCAGCAGCTTAGTAGAGCCAGGGGGCTTGTCCCTTGTGCAGTATTTT
.	TRBV6-5	.	TRBJ2-7	CASSYSGGDYEQYF	TGTGCCAGCAGTTACTCGGGGGGAGACTACGAGCAGTACTTC
.	TRBV7-2	few	TRBJ2-1	CASSLGGTGLGNEQFF	TGTGCCAGCAGCTTAGGGGGCACAGGGTTGGGCAATGAGCAGTTCTTC
.	TRBV5-1	few	TRBJ2-1	CASSFGGDSYNEQFF	TGCGCCAGCAGCTTCGGCGGGGACTCCTACAATGAGCAGTTCTTC
TRBD1	TRBV20-1	.	TRBJ2-3	CSARDLGDGQGPDTQYF	TGCAGTGCTAGAGATCTGGGTGACGGACAGGGTCCAGATACGCAGTATTTT
.	TRBV6-1	once	TRBJ1-5	CASSFGRARPQHF	TGTGCCAGCAGTTTCGGACGGGCTCGGCCCCAGCATTTT
.	TRBV27	.	TRBJ2-7	CASRPGTLAGEQYF	TGTGCCAGCCGGCCAGGGACCCTCGCTGGCGAGCAGTACTTC
TRBD1	TRBV28	.	TRBJ1-5	CASSLVRQGETGNQPQHF	TGTGCCAGCAGTTTGGTTCGACAGGGGGAAACAGGCAATCAGCCCCAGCATTTT